This T cell receptor (beta chain) appears in the sequencing data of a study of molecular identifiers for immune sequencing clone quantification. This clonotype was recorded a few times. MiXCR, run by TCRdb on the PCR reads, gives a single entry per CDR3 protein. The sample consists of approximately 500,000 distinct CDR3 sequences, about a fifth of them appearing once. The CDR3 length is 15 residues. Looked up from germline, CDR1 is SGDLS and CDR2 is YYNGEE. V was pared by 0 bases and J by 5 bases, with 13 bases between. The chain links TRBV9 to TRBJ2-3; D is possibly TRBD2 (6 bases). The receptor was derived from a human donor in good health. Some libraries in this study had Jurkat cell RNA spiked in. The sequencing input was naive CD8+ T cells from blood, with Jurkat cell RNA spiked in. Subset meaning: FACS-sorted CD8+CD4-CCR7+CD45RA+ naive T cells. The CDR3 DNA follows: TGTGCCAGCAGCGTAGATCTAGCGATCGGAGATACGCAGTATTTT. Its translation is CASSVDLAIGDTQYF. The full variable domain, with the rest looked up from reference TRBV9 and TRBJ2-3, is DSGVTQTPKHLITATGQRVTLRCSPRSGDLSVYWYQQSLDQGLQFLIQYYNGEERAKGNILERFSAQQFPDLHSELNLSSLELGDSALYFCASSVDLAIGDTQYFGPGTRLTVL.